These 28 T cell receptor beta chains originate from one sample sequenced in a study of early T cells in non-severe SARS-CoV-2 infection. TCRdb independently ran MiXCR on the 5' RACE reads; one entry per CDR3 protein. Among 45,000 to 75,000 distinct CDR3 sequences listed, around 5.6% were seen once. The sample taken for sequencing was whole blood. All receptors come from an adult who was a healthcare worker with PCR-confirmed SARS-CoV-2 infection or an uninfected control (not recorded which).

This clonotype was detected many times. This rearrangement joins TRBV6-2 or TRBV6-3 to TRBJ2-1; no reliable D call. This CDR3 comprises 15 residues. Germline V gene lookup returns CDR1 MNHEY and CDR2 SVGEGT. Trimming stripped 2 bases from V and 2 bases from J, with 10 bases between. In DNA form, the CDR3 reads TGTGCCAGCAGTTACGGGCCGCCGGCCTACAATGAGCAGTTCTTC. Its translation is CASSYGPPAYNEQFF.

The table lists this clonotype with many counts. This chain links TRBV7-9 with TRBJ2-6; 7 bases are a match to TRBD1. There are 18 residues in the CDR3. From germline, CDR1 is SEHNR and CDR2 FQNEAQ (reference sequence). V lost 1 base to trimming and J lost 4 bases; unmatched junction nucleotides: 10. The CDR3 sequence: CASSLGSRGTLGANVLTF. CDR3 DNA sequence: TGTGCCAGCAGCTTAGGTTCCAGGGGGACGCTCGGGGCCAACGTCCTGACTTTC.

Ten or more counts support this clonotype. The chain is built from TRBV7-8 and TRBJ2-3, with D tentatively TRBD1 (6 bases). V lost 4 bases to trimming and J lost 4 bases, with 12 bases between them. Germline V gene sequence: CDR1 SGHVS, CDR2 FQNEAQ. The CDR3 contains 14 residues. CDR3 coding DNA: TGTGCCAGCAGCTCACAGGGTTTTGCAGATACGCAGTATTTT. Translating it yields CASSSQGFADTQYF.

This clonotype was detected a few times. The chain is built from TRBV7-2 and TRBJ1-5; 8 nucleotides agree with TRBD1. The CDR3 has 17 residues. The V segment lost 3 bases and the J segment 3 bases; nucleotides outside the gene matches: 10. Germline CDR1 is SGHTA and CDR2 is FQGNSA. CDR3 sequence: CASSFQGAKMNNQPQHF. DNA for the CDR3: TGTGCCAGCAGCTTCCAGGGGGCTAAGATGAACAATCAGCCCCAGCATTTT.

There are many counts of this clonotype. V gene TRBV12-3 or TRBV12-4 combines with J gene TRBJ2-7, with D possibly matching TRBD1 (5 bases). This CDR3 region has 15 residues. V lost 7 bases to trimming and J lost 2 bases, with 18 bases between them. Here the CDR3 reads CASNSGKGSAYEQYF. Written as DNA, the CDR3 is TGTGCCAGCAATTCAGGGAAGGGCTCAGCCTACGAGCAGTACTTC.

This clonotype was seen at least ten times. The gene calls are TRBV10-3 and TRBJ2-3; tentatively, D is TRBD1 (6 bases). CDR3 length: 13 residues. The V gene's germline CDR1 is ENHRY and CDR2 SYGVKD. Trimming pared 9 bases from V and 4 bases from J, leaving 14 bases between. The CDR3 is CAMGAWGADTQYF. The CDR3 coding sequence is TGTGCCATGGGGGCTTGGGGAGCAGATACGCAGTATTTT.

This clonotype was seen repeatedly, ten times or more. The gene calls are TRBV7-9 and TRBJ2-1; no clear D gene. Germline values: CDR1 SEHNR, CDR2 FQNEAQ (reference sequence). V lost 7 bases and J 8 bases, leaving 9 bases between the germline ends. This CDR3 region has 11 residues. The CDR3 coding sequence is TGTGCCAGCACTGAAGCCCATGAGCAGTTCTTC. It is translated as CASTEAHEQFF. The full variable domain, in which reference TRBV7-9 and TRBJ2-1 provide the parts outside the CDR3, is DTGVSQNPRHKITKRGQNVTFRCDPISEHNRLYWYRQTLGQGPEFLTYFQNEAQLEKSRLLSDRFSAERPKGSFSTLEIQRTEQGDSAMYLCASTEAHEQFFGPGTRLTVL.

Many counts were recorded for this clonotype. The chain is built from TRBV20-1 and TRBJ1-2; the D gene is possibly TRBD1 (5 bases). Germline V lookup: CDR1 DFQATT, CDR2 SNEGSKA (reference sequence). The CDR3 extends over 15 amino acids. Trimming shortened V by 0 bases and J by 3 bases, and 14 bases separated the two germline ends. CDR3 sequence reads: CSARDRRGVDYGYTF. DNA of the CDR3: TGCAGTGCTAGAGATCGGAGAGGGGTTGACTATGGCTACACCTTC.

This clonotype was detected many times. The chain couples TRBV4-2 to TRBJ2-2; the D is unclear. The CDR3 has 15 amino acids. The germline gives CDR1 LGHNA, CDR2 YNFKEQ. Trimming left V 1 base short and J 0 bases short, with 6 bases between. The DNA for the CDR3 is TGTGCCAGCAGCCAAGGGGTCTCGAACACCGGGGAGCTGTTTTTT. This encodes CASSQGVSNTGELFF.

This clonotype was picked up many times. The CDR3 region is CASSTTGPIHEQYF. Here the CDR3 DNA reads TGTGCCAGCAGCACGACAGGGCCGATCCACGAGCAGTACTTC. The V call is TRBV12-3 or TRBV12-4, the J call TRBJ2-7, with 7 bases aligning to TRBD1. The CDR3 is made up of 14 amino acids. V was clipped by 6 bases and J by 5 bases; unmatched bases: 10.

This clonotype has ten or more counts. This rearrangement joins TRBV12-3 or TRBV12-4 to TRBJ2-7, with D unclear. Deletions cut 4 bases from V and 3 bases from J, with 7 bases between. This CDR3 spans 12 amino acids. CDR3 region: CASSSDLYEQYF. CDR3 nucleotide sequence: TGTGCCAGCAGTTCGGACCTCTACGAGCAGTACTTC.

This clonotype was seen many times. The CDR3: CASSYDGVEPQHF. In DNA form, the CDR3 reads TGTGCCAGCAGTTATGACGGGGTAGAGCCCCAGCATTTT. This sequence joins TRBV6-5 and TRBJ1-5; D unresolved. V gave up 3 bases and J gave up 8 bases, with 11 bases separating them. This CDR3 is built from 13 residues. Per germline, CDR1 MNHEY and CDR2 SVGAGI.

This clonotype has more than one count but fewer than ten. This chain connects TRBV6-5 to TRBJ1-1; D might be TRBD1 (5 bases). The CDR3 totals 13 residues. Between the trimmed V and J ends, which lost 8 bases and 3 bases, there was a span of 13 bases. Germline V gene data show CDR1 as MNHEY and CDR2 as SVGAGI. CDR3 sequence (DNA): TGTGCCAGCTGCCGGGGGGGGGACACTGAAGCTTTCTTT. Translation: CASCRGGDTEAFF.

This clonotype has ten or more counts. The chain uses TRBV11-3 and TRBJ2-5; D not resolved. The CDR3 runs to 12 residues. CDR1 is SGHNT and CDR2 is YENEEA in the germline V gene. The V end lost 4 bases, the J end lost 9 bases, and 12 bases lay between the germline ends. The chain's CDR3 is CASSSRGVPQYF. DNA of the CDR3: TGTGCCAGCAGCTCCCGTGGGGTTCCCCAGTACTTC.

This clonotype was counted between two and nine times. This chain connects TRBV5-1 to TRBJ1-6, with 9 bases matching TRBD1. CDR1 and CDR2 from the germline V gene are SGHRS and YFSETQ. V shed 2 bases, J shed 7 bases, and the junction held 4 bases outside the gene matches. The CDR3 is made up of 15 amino acids. The CDR3 sequence: CASSLQGAENSPLHF. CDR3 in DNA: TGCGCCAGCAGCTTACAGGGGGCAGAGAATTCACCCCTCCACTTT.

J is TRBJ1-5 and V is TRBV5-6; D remains ambiguous. The CDR3 consists of 13 residues. The V and J ends lost 0 bases and 7 bases respectively, with 8 bases between them. The germline CDR1 and CDR2 sequences are SGHDT and YYEEEE. The CDR3 sequence is CASSLALGQPQHF. The CDR3 coding sequence is TGTGCCAGCAGCTTGGCACTAGGGCAGCCCCAGCATTTT. Filled out from reference TRBV5-6 and TRBJ1-5, the complete variable domain reads DAGVTQSPTHLIKTRGQQVTLRCSPKSGHDTVSWYQQALGQGPQFIFQYYEEEERQRGNFPDRFSGHQFPNYSSELNVNALLLGDSALYLCASSLALGQPQHFGDGTRLSIL.

This clonotype was seen a few times. This chain uses TRBV29-1 with TRBJ2-5; D is possibly TRBD2 (5 bases). The V and J ends lost 7 bases and 4 bases respectively, with 13 bases between them. The CDR3 extends over 12 amino acids. Looked up from germline, CDR1 is SQVTM and CDR2 is ANQGSEA. DNA of the CDR3: TGCAGCGCCAAGACGAGCGGAGAGACCCAGTACTTC. Protein sequence: CSAKTSGETQYF.

This clonotype was recorded many times. V and J are TRBV12-3 or TRBV12-4 and TRBJ2-7; TRBD1 matches at 12 bases. Germline trimming cut 6 bases from V and 6 bases from J; bases unmatched to any gene: 6. This CDR3 spans 14 amino acids. CDR3 loop: CASRGQGAPSEQYF. DNA for the CDR3: TGTGCCAGCAGGGGACAGGGGGCTCCGTCCGAGCAGTACTTC.

This clonotype came up many times. The V gene is TRBV13, the J gene TRBJ2-7, with 12 bases that match TRBD2. This CDR3 is 19 amino acids long. Germline-derived CDR1 and CDR2 are PRHDT and FYEKMQ (reference sequence). Trimming took 1 base from V and 3 from J; bases not matched to a gene: 13. The CDR3 reads CASSLVGRGLAGLLYEQYF. CDR3 in DNA: TGTGCCAGCAGCTTAGTAGGCCGAGGACTAGCGGGACTCCTCTACGAGCAGTACTTC.

This chain uses TRBV3-1 with TRBJ2-7; D uncertain. This CDR3 spans 14 amino acids. Germline V gene data show CDR1 as LGHDT and CDR2 as YNNKEL (reference sequence). V was shortened by 0 bases and J by 5 bases, with 11 bases between the two germline ends. CDR3 protein: CASSQDPSIHEQYF. The CDR3 DNA reads TGTGCCAGCAGCCAAGATCCCAGCATCCACGAGCAGTACTTC.

This clonotype showed up many times. This chain uses TRBV6-5 with TRBJ2-5, with 7 bases matching TRBD2. This CDR3 comprises 11 residues. Losses at the gene ends were 8 bases for V and 5 bases for J; bases not matched to a gene: 2. Germline V CDR1 and CDR2: MNHEY, SVGAGI. The CDR3 DNA sequence: TGTGCCAGCGGGAGGGGCGAGACCCAGTACTTC. Protein sequence: CASGRGETQYF.

The chain employs TRBV7-6 and TRBJ2-1; 13 bases fit TRBD2. The CDR3 sequence is 16 residues long. Trimming at V came to 5 bases and at J to 9 bases, leaving 10 bases not matched to a gene. Germline V lookup: CDR1 SGHVS, CDR2 FNYEAQ. The CDR3 protein is CASSPRGRLAGGEQFF. CDR3 sequence (DNA): TGTGCCAGCAGCCCCCGCGGAAGACTAGCGGGAGGTGAGCAGTTCTTC.

This clonotype was counted many times. V gene TRBV5-4 combines with J gene TRBJ2-3; 9 bases agree with TRBD2. This CDR3 is built from 17 residues. The ends lost 4 bases at V and 3 bases at J; junction bases unmatched: 12. Germline V gives CDR1 SGHNT, CDR2 YYREEE (reference sequence). The CDR3 region has the DNA TGTGCCAGCAGCCCCGCGGGGCTAGCGGGGAGAACAGATACGCAGTATTTT. Residues: CASSPAGLAGRTDTQYF.

Worth noting for this clonotype: It may be a read error: a sequence one base away is much more abundant. J is TRBJ1-1 and V is TRBV12-3 or TRBV12-4, with D unclear. The CDR3 loop spans 15 amino acids. The V end was cut by 6 bases, the J end by 0 bases, with 14 bases between. The CDR3 DNA reads as TGTGCCAGCAGGATGACATGGGATGTGAACACTGAAGCTTTCTTT. It codes for CASRMTWDVNTEAFF.

This clonotype has ten or more counts. The rearrangement uses TRBV7-8 and TRBJ2-7; D unclear. The germline V gene encodes CDR1 SGHVS and CDR2 FQNEAQ. V lost 6 bases and J lost 2, with 11 bases in between. This CDR3 has 13 residues. This CDR3 reads CASSRSTPYEQYF. The DNA for the CDR3 is TGTGCCAGCAGTCGCAGTACACCCTACGAGCAGTACTTC.

The chain uses TRBV2 and TRBJ1-2, with a possible D match to TRBD1 (5 bases). Looked up from germline, CDR1 is SNHLY and CDR2 is FYNNEI. This CDR3 spans 14 amino acids. V was pared by 7 bases and J by 2 bases, with 14 bases between. The CDR3 DNA follows: TGTGCCAGCATGGGCGGGGCTACGAACTATGGCTACACCTTC. Amino acid sequence: CASMGGATNYGYTF.

Remarks on this clonotype: Just one base apart from a much larger clone, this may be a read error. The rearrangement joins TRBV4-2 to TRBJ2-5, with D perhaps TRBD2 (5 bases). Looked up from germline, CDR1 is LGHNA and CDR2 is YNFKEQ. The CDR3 contains 13 residues. CDR3 bases: TGTGCCGGCAGCGCGGGTAATCAAGAGACCCAGTACTTC. This codes for CAGSAGNQETQYF.

This clonotype was detected many times. This chain links TRBV5-6 with TRBJ2-3, with 7 bases fitting TRBD1. Losses at the gene ends were 4 bases for V and 3 bases for J; bases not matched to a gene: 11. Germline-derived CDR1 and CDR2 are SGHDT and YYEEEE. CDR3 length: 16 amino acids. CDR3 coding DNA: TGTGCCAGCAGCAACCGACAGGGAATAAGGACAGATACGCAGTATTTT. It encodes CASSNRQGIRTDTQYF.